The present T cell receptor (beta chain) was sequenced within a study of blood T cell repertoires in COVID-19 (TCRdb year 2020). Notes on the research overall: Collaborator samples came from the United States, Italy and Spain and covered acute and convalescent phases of COVID-19. The material from the prospective study consisted of cDNA or gDNA derived from T cells, B-cell-depleted T cells, or PBMCs. Deeply sampled blood TCRbeta repertoires from subjects exposed to, actively infected with, or recovered from COVID-19 were included in the dataset. The repertoires were released in a freely available public database intended as a resource for research on the immune response to SARS-CoV-2. Samples were obtained from the ongoing ImmuneRACE study (first 160 participants) and from some 1,200 subjects provided by 6 global collaborators. The sample metadata nearly always contained a de-identified subject ID, COVID-19 status, age in years and sex. Where available, HLA class I and class II types were obtained from metadata supplied by the sample provider rather than from assay-based typing. The research as a whole found: Clinical and demographic metadata were provided uncurated, with the amount varying by source and participant.

The immunoSEQ Assay, a bias-controlled multiplex PCR, was used to amplify TCRbeta CDR3 regions from genomic DNA. The paper's processing steps were these. Within the assay, amplification of reference gene primers was used to estimate how many nucleated cells each sample contained. To quantify the absolute abundance of each unique TCRbeta CDR3 rearrangement, sequence reads were collapsed and filtered. Productive Simpson clonality was computed per sample as the square root of Simpson's diversity index over productive rearrangements. Here the immuneACCESS table is served through TCRdb, limited to in-frame sequences with V and J called. Missing clones are a known gap in these copies; in checked studies unresolved V genes cover under half, and the rest lacks a known reason. The V and J calls and clone size are taken from that table; D and trimming were inferred from the DNA. For this sample the table gives approximately 290,000 clones, of which around nine tenths were detected only once. 12% of the sample comes from the top ten.

The CDR3 runs 14 amino acids, cysteine and phenylalanine included. Just CDR3 DNA is preserved here, 42 bases in frame from base 1. V and J are truncated by 4 bases and 7 bases respectively, leaving an intervening sequence of 13 bases. The germline V gene gives CDR1 as LGHNA and CDR2 as YNFKEQ. A word on this clone: Its antigen is not yet known. No much larger clone exists at a distance of one base, and base qualities are not known.

Collaborating institutions collected whole blood in K2EDTA tubes following their own protocols. For TCRbeta analysis, collaborators shipped samples in one of three forms: frozen whole blood, isolated PBMCs, or DNA extracted from either of those sample types. This TCR was recovered from an older woman with acute or convalescent COVID-19. The specimen sequenced was peripheral blood. Recombination connected TRBV4-2 to TRBJ1-4, with no D gene named confidently. The DNA sequence follows: TGTGCCAGCAGCCTCAACCACTTCGGTGAAAAACTGTTTTTT. It is translated as CASSLNHFGEKLFF.